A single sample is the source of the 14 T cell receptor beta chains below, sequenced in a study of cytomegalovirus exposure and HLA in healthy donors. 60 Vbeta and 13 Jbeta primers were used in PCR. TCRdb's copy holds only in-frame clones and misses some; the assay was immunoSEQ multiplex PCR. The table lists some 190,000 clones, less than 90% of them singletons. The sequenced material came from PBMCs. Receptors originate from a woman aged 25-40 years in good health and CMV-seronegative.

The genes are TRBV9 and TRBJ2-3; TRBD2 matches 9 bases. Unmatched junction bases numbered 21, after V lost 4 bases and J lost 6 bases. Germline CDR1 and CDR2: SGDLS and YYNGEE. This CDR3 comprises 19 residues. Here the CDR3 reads CASSPGTMAGGPFGDTQYF. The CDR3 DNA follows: TGTGCCAGCAGCCCGGGAACTATGGCGGGAGGGCCGTTTGGGGATACGCAGTATTTT.

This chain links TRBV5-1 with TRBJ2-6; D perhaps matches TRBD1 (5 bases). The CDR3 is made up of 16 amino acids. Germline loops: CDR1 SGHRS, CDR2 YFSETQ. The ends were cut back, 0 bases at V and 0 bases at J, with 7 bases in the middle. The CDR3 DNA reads TGCGCCAGCAGCTTGGGACAGATCTCTGGGGCCAACGTCCTGACTTTC. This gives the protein CASSLGQISGANVLTF.

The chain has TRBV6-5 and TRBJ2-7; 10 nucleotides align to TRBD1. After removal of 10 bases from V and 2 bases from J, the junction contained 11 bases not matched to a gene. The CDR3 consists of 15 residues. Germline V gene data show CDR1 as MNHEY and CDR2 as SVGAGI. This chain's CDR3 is CATIRRGQGTYEQYF. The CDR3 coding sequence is TGTGCCACCATCCGTCGGGGACAGGGGACCTACGAGCAGTACTTC.

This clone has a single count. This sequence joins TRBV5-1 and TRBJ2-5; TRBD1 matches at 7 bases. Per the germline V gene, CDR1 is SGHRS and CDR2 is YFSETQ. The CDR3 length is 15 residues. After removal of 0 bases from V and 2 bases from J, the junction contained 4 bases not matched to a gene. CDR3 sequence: CASSLADREQETQYF. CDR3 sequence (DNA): TGCGCCAGCAGCTTGGCAGACAGGGAACAAGAGACCCAGTACTTC. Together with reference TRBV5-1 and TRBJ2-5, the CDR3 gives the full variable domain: KAGVTQTPRYLIKTRGQQVTLSCSPISGHRSVSWYQQTPGQGLQFLFEYFSETQRNKGNFPGRFSGRQFSNSRSEMNVSTLELGDSALYLCASSLADREQETQYFGPGTRLLVL.

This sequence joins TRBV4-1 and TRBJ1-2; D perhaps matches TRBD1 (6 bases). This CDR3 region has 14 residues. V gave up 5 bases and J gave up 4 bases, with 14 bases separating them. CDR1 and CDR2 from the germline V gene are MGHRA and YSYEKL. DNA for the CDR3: TGCGCCAGCAGCAGGCGACAGGATTTCTATGGCTACACCTTC. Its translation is CASSRRQDFYGYTF.

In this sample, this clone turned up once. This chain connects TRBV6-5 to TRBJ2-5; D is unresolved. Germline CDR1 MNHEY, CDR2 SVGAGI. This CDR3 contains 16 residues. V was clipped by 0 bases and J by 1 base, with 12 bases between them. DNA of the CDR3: TGTGCCAGCAGTTACTCGATGCTGCAGCGCCAAGAGACCCAGTACTTC. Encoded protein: CASSYSMLQRQETQYF.

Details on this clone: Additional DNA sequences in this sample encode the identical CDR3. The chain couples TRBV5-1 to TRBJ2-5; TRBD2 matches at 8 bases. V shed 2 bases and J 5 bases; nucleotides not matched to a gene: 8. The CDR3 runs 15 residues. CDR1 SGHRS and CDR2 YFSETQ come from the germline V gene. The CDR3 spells CASSFSGGPGETQYF. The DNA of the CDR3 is TGCGCCAGCAGCTTCTCGGGGGGGCCTGGGGAGACCCAGTACTTC.

CDR3 sequence (DNA): TGTGCCAGCAGCTTGGAGCTGGACAGGGTTCGTGAAAAACTGTTTTTT. This sequence encodes CASSLELDRVREKLFF. The chain joins TRBV5-5 to TRBJ1-4, with 8 bases that match TRBD1. The germline CDR1 and CDR2 sequences are SGHKS and YYEKEE (reference sequence). The CDR3 runs to 16 residues. V was pared by 0 bases and J by 7 bases, with 8 bases of the junction left unmatched. Filled out from reference TRBV5-5 and TRBJ1-4, the complete variable domain reads DAGVTQSPTHLIKTRGQQVTLRCSPISGHKSVSWYQQVLGQGPQFIFQYYEKEERGRGNFPDRFSARQFPNYSSELNVNALLLGDSALYLCASSLELDRVREKLFFGSGTQLSVL.

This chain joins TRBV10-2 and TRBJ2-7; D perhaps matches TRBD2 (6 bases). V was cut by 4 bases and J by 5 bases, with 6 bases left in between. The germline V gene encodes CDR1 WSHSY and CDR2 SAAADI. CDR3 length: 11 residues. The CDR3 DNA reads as TGCGCCAGCAGTGGGAGGGACGAGCAGTACTTC. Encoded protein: CASSGRDEQYF.

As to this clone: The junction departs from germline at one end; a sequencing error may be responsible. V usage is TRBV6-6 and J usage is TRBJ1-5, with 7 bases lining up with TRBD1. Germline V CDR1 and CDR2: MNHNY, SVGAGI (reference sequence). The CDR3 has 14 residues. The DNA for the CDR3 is TGTGTCAGCAGCTCCGGACAGGGCAATCAGCCCCAGCATTTT. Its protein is CVSSSGQGNQPQHF.

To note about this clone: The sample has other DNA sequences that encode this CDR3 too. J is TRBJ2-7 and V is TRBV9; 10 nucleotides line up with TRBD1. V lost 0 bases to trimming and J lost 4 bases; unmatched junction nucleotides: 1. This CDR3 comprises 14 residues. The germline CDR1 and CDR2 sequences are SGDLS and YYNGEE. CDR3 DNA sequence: TGTGCCAGCAGCGTAGGACAGGGGGCATACGAGCAGTACTTC. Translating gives CASSVGQGAYEQYF.

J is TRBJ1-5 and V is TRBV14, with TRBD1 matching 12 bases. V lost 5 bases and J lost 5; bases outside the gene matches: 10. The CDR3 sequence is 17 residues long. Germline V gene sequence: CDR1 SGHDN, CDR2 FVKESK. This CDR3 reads CASSMARDRGLDQPQHF. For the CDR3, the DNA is TGTGCCAGCAGCATGGCCCGGGACAGGGGGCTGGATCAGCCCCAGCATTTT.

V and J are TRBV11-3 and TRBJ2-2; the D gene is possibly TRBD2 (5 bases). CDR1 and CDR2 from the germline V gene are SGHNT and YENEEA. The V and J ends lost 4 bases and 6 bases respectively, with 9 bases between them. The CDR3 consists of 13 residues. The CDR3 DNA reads TGTGCCAGCAGCTCGGACTTCCCCGGGGAGCTGTTTTTT. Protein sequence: CASSSDFPGELFF. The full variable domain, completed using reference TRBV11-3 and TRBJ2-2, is EAGVVQSPRYKIIEKKQPVAFWCNPISGHNTLYWYLQNLGQGPELLIRYENEEAVDDSQLPKDRFSAERLKGVDSTLKIQPAELGDSAVYLCASSSDFPGELFFGEGSRLTVL.

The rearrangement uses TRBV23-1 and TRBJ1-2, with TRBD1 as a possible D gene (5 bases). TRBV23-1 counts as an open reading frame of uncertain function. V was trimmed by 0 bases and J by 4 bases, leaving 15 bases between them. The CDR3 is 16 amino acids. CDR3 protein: CASSQSNPRGFYGYTF. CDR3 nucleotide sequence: TGCGCCAGCAGTCAATCGAATCCTCGGGGGTTCTATGGCTACACCTTC.